Presented here are 5 T cell receptor beta chains from one specimen sequenced in a study of blood T cell repertoires in COVID-19. Produced via immunoSEQ multiplex PCR; TCRdb's table is partial and in-frame only. The sample has roughly 250,000 clones, around 83% seen once; the top ten hold about 9%. The sequencing sample was made of peripheral blood. All receptors come from a man in his forties with active or convalescent COVID-19.

The CDR3 DNA sequence: TGTGCCAGCAGTGGGACAGGGGCTAATGAAAAACTGTTTTTT. Translation: CASSGTGANEKLFF. This chain links TRBV28 with TRBJ1-4; 10 bases agree with TRBD1. V shed 5 bases and J 3 bases; nucleotides not matched to a gene: 0. The CDR3 is 14 residues long. The germline V gene encodes CDR1 MDHEN and CDR2 SYDVKM. The full variable domain, rest sourced from reference TRBV28 and TRBJ1-4, is DVKVTQSSRYLVKRTGEKVFLECVQDMDHENMFWYRQDPGLGLRLIYFSYDVKMKEKGDIPEGYSVSREKKERFSLILESASTNQTSMYLCASSGTGANEKLFFGSGTQLSVL.

The chain combines TRBV6-5 with TRBJ1-2; 7 nucleotides match TRBD1. This CDR3 spans 13 amino acids. Germline V gene sequence: CDR1 MNHEY, CDR2 SVGAGI. The trim removed 9 bases at V and 2 bases at J, leaving 6 bases unmatched. The CDR3 sequence: CASKGRGNYGYTF. CDR3 DNA: TGTGCCAGTAAGGGCAGGGGGAACTATGGCTACACCTTC.

For the CDR3, the DNA is TGTGCCAGCAGCCTGACTAGCGGGGTGGAGACCCAGTACTTC. Translating it yields CASSLTSGVETQYF. The gene calls are TRBV7-2 and TRBJ2-5, with 11 bases identical to TRBD2. V trimming: 5 bases; J trimming: 5 bases; junction bases outside the gene matches: 4. The CDR3 extends over 14 amino acids. CDR1 is SGHTA and CDR2 is FQGNSA in the germline V gene.

V usage is TRBV6-1 and J usage is TRBJ1-1; 7 bases match TRBD1. V shed 3 bases, J shed 10 bases, and the junction held 17 bases outside the gene matches. Looked up from germline, CDR1 is MNHNS and CDR2 is SASEGT. The CDR3 has 16 amino acids. The CDR3 sequence: CASSEKRQGDGFRAFF. In DNA, the CDR3 is TGTGCCAGCAGTGAGAAGAGACAGGGCGACGGGTTCAGAGCTTTCTTT.

The chain uses TRBV19 and TRBJ1-1; 7 nucleotides match TRBD1. There are 13 residues in the CDR3. The germline CDR1 and CDR2 sequences are LNHDA and SQIVND (reference sequence). The J segment lost 5 bases and the V segment lost 8 bases, leaving 8 bases of the junction unmatched. CDR3 in DNA: TGTGCCAGTTCTACAGGGGTGGGTACTGAAGCTTTCTTT. This encodes CASSTGVGTEAFF.